This TCR beta chain emerged from a study of lymphopenia after photon versus proton radiotherapy. Comments on this clone: Its target is not known.

General study findings and limits: Better survival with proton therapy was suggested as possible, not demonstrated. Proton therapy kept repertoires fairly stable, unlike photons, which gained effector/memory cells. Oligoclonal CD8+ Temra expansion after nadir drove photon patients' diversity drop.

The germline V gene encodes CDR1 LGHNT and CDR2 FRNRAP. This CDR3 spans 17 amino acids. Trimming left V 2 bases short and J 5 bases short, with 19 bases between. Some clones are missing from TCRdb's copy, which holds only in-frame ones; the method was immunoSEQ multiplex PCR. The sample contains approximately 31,000 clones, roughly 84% of which appear only once. The sample consisted of peripheral blood, taken from a patient treated with proton-based radiotherapy. This receptor was identified in a woman aged 70-85 years with pancreatic cancer. The rearrangement joins TRBV12-5 to TRBJ2-1; D unresolved. The CDR3 protein is CASGLSTETKQNNEQFF. The DNA for the CDR3 is TGTGCTAGTGGTTTGTCCACTGAGACCAAACAGAACAATGAGCAGTTCTTC.